These 24 T cell receptor beta chains were sequenced from one sample in a study of CD4+ T cells in melanoma. The protocol was immunoSEQ multiplex PCR, while the TCRdb copy is restricted to in-frame clones and leaves out a portion. The sample includes over 130,000 clones, around 90% of them seen just once. Source of these receptors: a human donor with melanoma.

The chain combines TRBV5-1 with TRBJ2-5; TRBD1 agrees at 7 bases. V was pared by 0 bases and J by 4 bases, with 6 bases of the junction left unmatched. The CDR3 has 15 residues. Germline V gives CDR1 SGHRS, CDR2 YFSETQ. CDR3 residues: CASSLETGRRETQYF. CDR3 DNA: TGCGCCAGCAGCTTGGAGACAGGGCGCAGAGAGACCCAGTACTTC.

V is TRBV27 and J is TRBJ2-3, with D unresolved. The ends were cut back, 3 bases at V and 1 base at J, with 5 bases in the middle. The CDR3 is 13 amino acids. Germline V CDR1 and CDR2: MNHEY, SMNVEV (reference sequence). This CDR3 reads CASSFSGTDTQYF. CDR3 coding DNA: TGTGCCAGCAGTTTCTCAGGCACAGATACGCAGTATTTT.

The chain couples TRBV18 to TRBJ1-2; D gene ambiguous. The CDR3 runs 14 residues. Trimming took off 3 bases at V and 2 bases at J, with 10 bases between the two ends. The germline gives CDR1 KGHSH, CDR2 LQKENI. The CDR3 here is CASSPVEKNYGYTF. The CDR3 nucleotides are TGTGCCAGCTCACCTGTGGAGAAAAACTATGGCTACACCTTC.

V usage is TRBV7-8 and J usage is TRBJ1-1; the D gene is possibly TRBD1 (5 bases). Trimming stripped 0 bases from V and 6 bases from J, with 14 bases between. The germline gives CDR1 SGHVS, CDR2 FQNEAQ. The CDR3 covers 15 residues. The CDR3 DNA reads TGTGCCAGCAGCTTAGCGGGCAGGGAGCTTGCTGAAGCTTTCTTT. Translated, it gives CASSLAGRELAEAFF.

Only one count was recorded for this clone. The J gene is TRBJ1-2, the V gene TRBV6-5; the match to TRBD1 covers 8 bases. The germline V gene encodes CDR1 MNHEY and CDR2 SVGAGI. This CDR3 region has 12 residues. V shed 5 bases, J shed 6 bases, and the junction held 2 bases outside the gene matches. CDR3 sequence (DNA): TGTGCCAGCAGTCGACAGGGGAATGGCTACACCTTC. Its translation is CASSRQGNGYTF.

V is TRBV5-4 and J is TRBJ1-2, with a possible D match to TRBD1 (6 bases). Germline V gene lookup returns CDR1 SGHNT and CDR2 YYREEE (reference sequence). The CDR3 totals 13 residues. Trimming left V 4 bases short and J 12 bases short, with 19 bases between. The CDR3 bases are TGTGCCAGCAGCCCTGGGGGGCAGGACGTTAACACCTTC. Its protein product is CASSPGGQDVNTF.

This chain links TRBV19 with TRBJ2-4; D possibly uses TRBD1 or TRBD2 (6 bases each). From germline, CDR1 is LNHDA and CDR2 SQIVND (reference sequence). Trimming removed 6 bases at V and 2 bases at J, with 17 bases between. The CDR3 is 16 amino acids. CDR3 in DNA: TGTGCCAGTAGAGTTCTTGAGGGGGGAACCAAAAACATTCAGTACTTC. This sequence encodes CASRVLEGGTKNIQYF. Variable domain in full (rest from reference TRBV19 and TRBJ2-4): DGGITQSPKYLFRKEGQNVTLSCEQNLNHDAMYWYRQDPGQGLRLIYYSQIVNDFQKGDIAEGYSVSREKKESFPLTVTSAQKNPTAFYLCASRVLEGGTKNIQYFGAGTRLSVL.

The chain combines TRBV5-1 with TRBJ2-5; the D call may be TRBD1 or TRBD2 (5 bases each). The CDR3 spans 15 residues. Trimming removed 7 bases at V and 2 bases at J, with 18 bases between. Per the germline V gene, CDR1 is SGHRS and CDR2 is YFSETQ. This CDR3 reads CASSPYGAPQETQYF. CDR3 DNA: TGCGCCAGCTCGCCCTACGGGGCACCGCAAGAGACCCAGTACTTC.

In its sample, this clone was seen once. This sequence joins TRBV5-1 and TRBJ2-1, with 15 nucleotides matching TRBD2. Germline V gene sequence: CDR1 SGHRS, CDR2 YFSETQ. The junction had 9 bases not matched to a gene; V was cut back by 5 bases and J by 3 bases. There are 18 residues in the CDR3. The CDR3 reads CASRREGTSGGFYNEQFF. The CDR3 DNA follows: TGCGCCAGCAGGAGGGAAGGGACTAGCGGGGGGTTCTACAATGAGCAGTTCTTC.

CDR3 DNA sequence: TGTGCCAGCAGAACGTCGGACAGCTACAATGAGCAGTTCTTC. Protein: CASRTSDSYNEQFF. The chain has TRBV6-1 and TRBJ2-1, with a weak D call TRBD1 (6 bases). The ends were cut back, 6 bases at V and 3 bases at J, with 12 bases in the middle. This CDR3 has 14 residues. The germline CDR1 and CDR2 sequences are MNHNS and SASEGT.

The chain joins TRBV19 to TRBJ1-1, with D unclear. Looked up from germline, CDR1 is LNHDA and CDR2 is SQIVND (reference sequence). The CDR3 covers 16 residues. The germline V and J ends were trimmed by 7 bases and 4 bases, with 22 bases remaining between them. CDR3 DNA: TGTGCCAGTAACTCGATATTCCTCCCCGAGGGCACTGAAGCTTTCTTT. Translating it yields CASNSIFLPEGTEAFF.

V gene TRBV9 combines with J gene TRBJ2-2; TRBD2 agrees at 7 bases. The J segment lost 2 bases and the V segment lost 7 bases, leaving 5 bases of the junction unmatched. Germline V gene lookup returns CDR1 SGDLS and CDR2 YYNGEE. This CDR3 has 14 amino acids. The CDR3 nucleotides read TGTGCCAGCTCCCCGGGGGGTAACACCGGGGAGCTGTTTTTT. Amino acids: CASSPGGNTGELFF.

For this clone: The germline gene is not matched at one end of the junction; a read error may be the cause. The genes are TRBV5-8 and TRBJ1-3; 9 bases fit TRBD1. CDR1 SGHTS and CDR2 YDEGEE come from the germline V gene. This CDR3 spans 11 amino acids. The CDR3 nucleotides are TGTGCCAGCAGCTGGACAGGGGCGGTAGATTTT. Translating it yields CASSWTGAVDF.

This chain uses TRBV2 with TRBJ2-5; unclear D gene. The germline V gene encodes CDR1 SNHLY and CDR2 FYNNEI. V was cut by 6 bases and J by 1 base, with 12 bases left in between. The CDR3 is 14 amino acids. The CDR3 bases are TGTGCCAGCAGCAGTTCCCACGTCCAAGAGACCCAGTACTTC. It translates to CASSSSHVQETQYF.

This clone was seen a handful of times. The gene calls are TRBV7-9 and TRBJ2-1; no clear D gene. With 2 bases removed from V and 5 bases from J, the gap between germline ends came to 10 bases. Germline V CDR1 and CDR2: SEHNR, FQNEAQ (reference sequence). This CDR3 contains 14 residues. CDR3 nucleotide sequence: TGTGCCAGCAGCTTAAATTTCAGAGACAATGAGCAGTTCTTC. It yields the protein CASSLNFRDNEQFF.

This clone was seen once. Other nucleotide sequences in the sample specify the same CDR3. The J gene is TRBJ1-1, the V gene TRBV7-3; the D is unclear. V lost 2 bases and J 0 bases, leaving 4 bases between the germline ends. The CDR3 is 13 amino acids. Germline assignment: CDR1 SGHTA and CDR2 FQGTGA. The CDR3 nucleotides read TGTGCCAGCAGCTTATCGGTGAACACTGAAGCTTTCTTT. Its translation is CASSLSVNTEAFF.

The V and J genes are TRBV18 and TRBJ1-3, with 9 bases fitting TRBD1. With V trimmed by 6 bases and J by 3 bases, 9 bases remained unmatched. Germline V gene data show CDR1 as KGHSH and CDR2 as LQKENI. This CDR3 spans 16 amino acids. The CDR3 DNA follows: TGTGCCAGCTCGCACGAGGACAGGGGATATGGAAACACCATATATTTT. It encodes CASSHEDRGYGNTIYF. The entire variable domain, with the rest obtained from reference TRBV18 and TRBJ1-3, is as follows: NAGVMQNPRHLVRRRGQEARLRCSPMKGHSHVYWYRQLPEEGLKFMVYLQKENIIDESGMPKERFSAEFPKEGPSILRIQQVVRGDSAAYFCASSHEDRGYGNTIYFGEGSWLTVV.

This chain connects TRBV13 to TRBJ1-5, with 8 bases that match TRBD1. After removal of 5 bases from V and 5 bases from J, the junction contained 5 bases not matched to a gene. Looked up from germline, CDR1 is PRHDT and CDR2 is FYEKMQ (reference sequence). The CDR3 totals 14 residues. Written as DNA, the CDR3 is TGTGCCAGCAGCCGACAGGGGAGTCATCAGCCCCAGCATTTT. Protein product: CASSRQGSHQPQHF.

The chain carries TRBV20-1 and TRBJ1-2; tentatively, D is TRBD1 (6 bases). The V and J ends lost 3 bases and 8 bases respectively, with 10 bases between them. The CDR3 length is 11 residues. Per the germline V gene, CDR1 is DFQATT and CDR2 is SNEGSKA (reference sequence). The CDR3 protein is CSARSGGGYTF. DNA for the CDR3: TGCAGTGCTAGGTCCGGGGGCGGCTACACCTTC.

This sequence joins TRBV6-1 and TRBJ2-3; D is possibly TRBD1 (6 bases). The CDR3 is made up of 15 amino acids. Germline loops: CDR1 MNHNS, CDR2 SASEGT. The ends were cut back, 8 bases at V and 2 bases at J, with 17 bases in the middle. CDR3 sequence reads: CASGLRTVDTDTQYF. The CDR3 DNA follows: TGTGCCAGCGGGTTGAGGACAGTGGACACAGATACGCAGTATTTT.

This chain uses TRBV27 with TRBJ1-5; unclear D gene. Germline CDR1 and CDR2: MNHEY and SMNVEV (reference sequence). V lost 8 bases to trimming and J lost 5 bases, with 19 bases between them. The CDR3 has 15 amino acids. As DNA, the CDR3 is TGTGCCAGCCGAAATATTCAAGGATCCTATCAGCCCCAGCATTTT. It translates to CASRNIQGSYQPQHF.

This chain uses TRBV6-6 with TRBJ1-1, with 7 bases aligning to TRBD1. The germline V gene encodes CDR1 MNHNY and CDR2 SVGAGI (reference sequence). This CDR3 comprises 15 residues. V dropped 8 bases and J dropped 3; count of bases not matched to a gene: 12. As DNA, the CDR3 is TGTGCCAGCCGTGGGCAGGGGGAACGGGACACTGAAGCTTTCTTT. This translates into CASRGQGERDTEAFF.

The V and J genes are TRBV20-1 and TRBJ2-7; D not resolved. Trimming pared 6 bases from V and 12 bases from J, leaving 18 bases between. CDR1 is DFQATT, CDR2 SNEGSKA, per germline (reference sequence). The CDR3 totals 11 residues. The CDR3 reads CSASDSTRRYF. The CDR3 nucleotides read TGCAGTGCCTCAGACTCAACCAGGAGGTACTTC.

This clone was counted many times. This sequence joins TRBV7-3 and TRBJ2-6; D is uncertain. Trimming cost V 5 bases and J 2 bases, with 13 bases left between them. Germline CDR1 is SGHTA and CDR2 is FQGTGA. The CDR3 has 16 amino acids. CDR3: CASSPSKVAGANVLTF. In DNA form, the CDR3 reads TGTGCCAGCAGCCCCTCAAAGGTGGCTGGGGCCAACGTCCTGACTTTC.